The present T cell receptor beta chain was sequenced within a study of follicular helper T cells after annual influenza vaccination. Survey level resolution was used for TCRB sequencing. The method was immunoSEQ multiplex PCR; TCRdb's version includes in-frame clones alone and lacks a portion of them. Seen here are about 11,000 clones, around four fifths observed once, and the top ten hold around 0.95%. From germline, CDR1 is SGHAT and CDR2 FQNNGV. V was pared by 5 bases and J by 5 bases, with 2 bases of the junction left unmatched. The CDR3 consists of 13 residues. Blood volume per time point ranged from about 40 to 110 mL.

Sequenced material: CXCR5- memory CD4+ T cells sorted from blood, taken 6 weeks after influenza vaccination. This chain uses TRBV11-2 with TRBJ2-2; TRBD2 aligns across 7 bases. The sequence was collected from an adult who received the influenza vaccine. The CDR3: CASSRGGTGELFF. CDR3 in DNA: TGTGCCAGCAGCCGGGGAGGGACCGGGGAGCTGTTTTTT.